A single TCR beta chain is shown here with its context. Using RNA transcripts as the source, TCR beta CDR3 regions were amplified. First-round RT-PCR targeting the TCR CDR3 was performed with the HTBI primer set. Via MiXCR, TCRdb re-called the multiplex PCR reads, giving one row per CDR3 protein. The table has about 700,000 distinct CDR3 sequences, about 15% seen once; the top ten hold approximately 10%. This sample was taken from a study of T cells in Graves' hyperthyroidism and ophthalmopathy. This TCR came from a woman aged 18 to 35 with Graves' hyperthyroidism. Input material: blood.

CDR3 amino acids: CATSEGQGAPNYGYTF. The CDR3 coding sequence is TGTGCCACCAGTGAGGGACAGGGGGCCCCTAACTATGGCTACACCTTC. The chain employs TRBV24-1 and TRBJ1-2; 12 bases align to TRBD1. Trimming cost V 4 bases and J 0 bases; bases outside gene matches: 2. This CDR3 region has 16 residues. Germline-derived CDR1 and CDR2 are KGHDR and SFDVKD.